This TCR beta chain comes out of a study of regulatory T cells in long-lasting Graves disease. Study-level results: Having few samples may have compromised the accuracy.

A word on this clonotype: Its matching antigen is unknown.

Time point denoted: newly diagnosed GD, antithyroid drugs for less than 3 months. The TCR library used RNA extracted from PBMCs. The CDR3 length is 11 residues. Trimming removed 7 bases at V and 8 bases at J, with 11 bases between. Per germline, CDR1 LNHDA and CDR2 SQIVND (reference sequence). Assembly of TCR beta libraries relied on iRepertoire HTBI primers together with Arm-PCR of CDR3 regions. Via MiXCR, TCRdb re-called the multiplex PCR reads, giving one row per CDR3 protein. The repertoire holds about 540,000 distinct CDR3 sequences, with about 14% as singletons. The sample was also linked to a second study, of T cells in Graves' hyperthyroidism and ophthalmopathy.

The receptor's source is a man aged 30 to 45 with Graves disease. The genes are TRBV19 and TRBJ1-1, with D perhaps TRBD1 (5 bases). Sequenced here: peripheral blood mononuclear cells (PBMCs), sampled at new diagnosis, from a patient treated with antithyroid drugs. CDR3 bases: TGTGCCAGTAATTTGGGGCCCGAAGCTTTCTTT. Its protein is CASNLGPEAFF.